This T cell receptor beta chain is from a study of metastatic and nonmetastatic thyroid tumors. Across the study: Malignant thyroid and benign thyroid patients provided blood and tumor or nodule tissue whose repertoires were compared. Study observations and caveats: Reports indicated that malignant thyroid tumors showed significantly higher TCR beta diversity than benign nodules did, in blood and tumor.

Thyroid surgery had not been preceded by any treatment in any patient. There are 15 residues in the CDR3. With 2 bases removed from V and 2 bases from J, the gap between germline ends came to 12 bases. Germline CDR1 is MNHNS and CDR2 is SASEGT. In the source study's methods: The study built a papillary thyroid cancer distant-metastasis classifier from CDR3 differences across clinicopathological groups. TCRdb re-analyzed the PCR reads through MiXCR. The V and J calls were determined by TCRdb, not by the authors. The data show 4,300 or so clones, with 35% seen just once and roughly two fifths held by the top ten. In the case of this clone: The antigen is unknown.

The clonotype comes from a male donor with papillary thyroid cancer or a benign thyroid nodule (not recorded which). Some clones in this sample may be carry-over from other donors' samples. This chain joins TRBV6-1 and TRBJ1-1; TRBD1 is a possible D gene (6 bases). The sequencing sample was made of adjacent normal tissue. CDR3 coding DNA: TGTGCCAGCAGTGAAAGGGGGGGCCGTAACACTGAAGCTTTCTTT. Translated: CASSERGGRNTEAFF.